Each of the 23 T cell receptor beta chains below was sequenced from the same sample in a study of blood T cell repertoires in COVID-19. The method was immunoSEQ multiplex PCR; TCRdb's version includes in-frame clones alone and lacks a portion of them. Altogether under 250,000 clones are present, roughly 80% being singletons, with the ten largest covering roughly 2.4%. Sequencing was performed on peripheral blood. The receptors come from a woman aged 55-70 years with acute or convalescent COVID-19.

V and J are TRBV6-5 and TRBJ2-5, with a possible D match to TRBD2 (5 bases). The CDR3 loop spans 14 amino acids. The V gene lost 0 bases and the J gene lost 5 bases, with 10 bases spanning the gap. Germline V CDR1 and CDR2: MNHEY, SVGAGI. The CDR3 nucleotides read TGTGCCAGCAGTTACTCGAGGGTCCGGGAGACCCAGTACTTC. Amino acid sequence: CASSYSRVRETQYF.

The J gene is TRBJ1-3, the V gene TRBV11-2; the D is unclear. V was cut by 0 bases and J by 2 bases, with 5 bases left in between. Germline values: CDR1 SGHAT, CDR2 FQNNGV. The CDR3 loop spans 14 amino acids. This CDR3 is CASSLDPAGNTIYF. The DNA of the CDR3 is TGTGCCAGCAGCTTAGATCCTGCTGGAAACACCATATATTTT.

This chain links TRBV7-2 with TRBJ2-4, with D tentatively TRBD2 (5 bases). Germline V lookup: CDR1 SGHTA, CDR2 FQGNSA. Trimming took 7 bases from V and 0 from J, leaving 13 bases between them. The CDR3 has 15 amino acids. CDR3 nucleotide sequence: TGTGCCAGCAAATTAGCGTCCTTAGCCAAAAACATTCAGTACTTC. This encodes CASKLASLAKNIQYF.

The V and J genes are TRBV5-1 and TRBJ1-1, with D perhaps matching TRBD1 (5 bases). The germline gives CDR1 SGHRS, CDR2 YFSETQ. V dropped 0 bases and J dropped 1 base, with 7 bases sitting between them. This CDR3 comprises 14 residues. The DNA of the CDR3 is TGCGCCAGCAGCTTGGGACAGAAGAACACTGAAGCTTTCTTT. It encodes CASSLGQKNTEAFF. The whole variable domain, filled in from reference TRBV5-1 and TRBJ1-1, reads KAGVTQTPRYLIKTRGQQVTLSCSPISGHRSVSWYQQTPGQGLQFLFEYFSETQRNKGNFPGRFSGRQFSNSRSEMNVSTLELGDSALYLCASSLGQKNTEAFFGQGTRLTVV.

CDR3 loop: CASSFVSDSRETQYF. CDR3 nucleotides: TGTGCCAGCAGCTTTGTCTCGGACAGCAGAGAGACCCAGTACTTC. The J gene is TRBJ2-5, the V gene TRBV5-4; possibly TRBD1 for D (6 bases). This CDR3 is 15 amino acids long. Germline V lookup: CDR1 SGHNT, CDR2 YYREEE (reference sequence). V was cut by 2 bases and J by 4 bases, with 15 bases left in between.

This clone was counted a single time. The V call is TRBV4-3, the J call TRBJ2-3; TRBD2 agrees at 9 bases. After removal of 0 bases from V and 0 bases from J, the junction contained 4 bases not matched to a gene. The CDR3 covers 17 residues. CDR1 LGHNA and CDR2 YSLEER come from the germline V gene. The CDR3 reads CASSQDERGVSTDTQYF. For the CDR3, the DNA is TGCGCCAGCAGCCAAGATGAGCGGGGGGTTAGCACAGATACGCAGTATTTT.

This clone turned up a few times. The V gene is TRBV7-8, the J gene TRBJ1-6, with 7 bases identical to TRBD1. The CDR3 totals 15 residues. From germline, CDR1 is SGHVS and CDR2 FQNEAQ. V lost 8 bases, J lost 6 bases, and 10 bases stayed unmatched. The CDR3 here is CASRGGTGRNSPLHF. The CDR3 nucleotides are TGTGCCAGCCGAGGGGGCACAGGACGTAATTCACCCCTCCACTTT.

The chain uses TRBV4-1 and TRBJ2-3; 12 bases align to TRBD2. Per the germline V gene, CDR1 is MGHRA and CDR2 is YSYEKL. V shed 5 bases and J 4 bases; nucleotides not matched to a gene: 4. The CDR3 totals 15 residues. The CDR3 loop is CASSSLAGGPDTQYF. For the CDR3, the DNA is TGCGCCAGCAGCTCCCTAGCGGGGGGGCCAGATACGCAGTATTTT.

J is TRBJ2-1 and V is TRBV19, with D tentatively TRBD2 (7 bases). The germline V gene has CDR1 LNHDA and CDR2 SQIVND (reference sequence). The ends were cut back, 3 bases at V and 10 bases at J, with 16 bases in the middle. The CDR3 length is 14 residues. CDR3 protein: CASSINRAGGEQFF. The CDR3 nucleotides are TGTGCCAGTAGTATTAACAGGGCCGGGGGGGAGCAGTTCTTC.

V gene TRBV24-1 combines with J gene TRBJ1-2; 9 bases line up with TRBD1. This CDR3 is built from 13 residues. With 6 bases clipped from V and 7 bases from J, the junction kept 5 bases outside the gene matches. CDR1 KGHDR and CDR2 SFDVKD come from the germline V gene. The CDR3 DNA is TGTGCCACCAGTAGGGACAGGGAATTTGGCTACACCTTC. Translation gives CATSRDREFGYTF.

The chain joins TRBV27 to TRBJ2-1; 11 bases are shared with TRBD2. Germline loops: CDR1 MNHEY, CDR2 SMNVEV (reference sequence). The V gene end was trimmed by 6 bases and the J gene end by 8 bases; junction bases not matched to a gene: 3. The CDR3 totals 13 residues. CDR3 in amino acids: CASRTSGAYEQFF. In DNA form, the CDR3 reads TGTGCCAGCAGGACTAGCGGGGCTTATGAGCAGTTCTTC.

CDR3 DNA: TGTGCCAGCAGCTTAAGCGCCGCGAACACCGGGGAGCTGTTTTTT. It yields the protein CASSLSAANTGELFF. This chain joins TRBV11-2 and TRBJ2-2; no firm D call. Germline V gene lookup returns CDR1 SGHAT and CDR2 FQNNGV. The CDR3 loop spans 15 amino acids. Trimming left V 2 bases short and J 0 bases short, with 7 bases between.

This clone was detected only once. The same CDR3 can be traced to other DNA sequences in this sample. The V gene is TRBV5-1, the J gene TRBJ1-2; 7 bases are a match to TRBD1. V gave up 3 bases and J gave up 3 bases; unmatched junction bases: 2. This CDR3 has 13 residues. The germline CDR1 and CDR2 sequences are SGHRS and YFSETQ. The CDR3 reads CASSSTGDYGYTF. The CDR3 DNA is TGCGCCAGCAGCTCAACAGGGGACTATGGCTACACCTTC.

This clone is a singleton in its sample. The rearrangement links TRBV6-5 to TRBJ1-2; no definite D call. The germline V gene has CDR1 MNHEY and CDR2 SVGAGI. Trimming cost V 7 bases and J 0 bases, with 15 bases left between them. The CDR3 covers 15 residues. CDR3 DNA sequence: TGTGCCAGCACTCGAAATAGAGGCTCTAACTATGGCTACACCTTC. Its translation is CASTRNRGSNYGYTF.

This sequence joins TRBV7-3 and TRBJ1-1; D is undetermined. Per the germline V gene, CDR1 is SGHTA and CDR2 is FQGTGA. V was clipped by 6 bases and J by 4 bases, with 15 bases between them. CDR3 length: 14 residues. In DNA form, the CDR3 reads TGTGCCAGCAGTTCCAATACGGGAACCACTGAAGCTTTCTTT. Translated, it gives CASSSNTGTTEAFF.

The gene calls are TRBV2 and TRBJ1-2; 7 nucleotides agree with TRBD1. The V gene's germline CDR1 is SNHLY and CDR2 FYNNEI. The ends lost 7 bases at V and 3 bases at J; junction bases unmatched: 11. The CDR3 runs to 15 residues. CDR3 region: CASNTRTGTHYGYTF. Here the CDR3 DNA reads TGTGCCAGCAATACGAGGACAGGAACCCACTATGGCTACACCTTC.

The chain is built from TRBV3-1 (or the pseudogene TRBV3-2) and TRBJ1-2, with D tentatively TRBD1 (6 bases). Trimming cost V 2 bases and J 8 bases, with 15 bases left between them. CDR3 length: 14 residues. The V gene's germline CDR1 is LGHDT and CDR2 YNNKEL (reference sequence). The CDR3 loop reads CASSQRGHTKGYTF. CDR3 nucleotides: TGTGCCAGCAGCCAACGGGGACACACCAAAGGCTACACCTTC.

The chain uses TRBV7-5 and TRBJ2-3; TRBD2 was called by the table and not checked on the DNA. TRBV7-5 is an annotated pseudogene. This CDR3 is built from 15 residues. Written as DNA, the CDR3 is TGTGTCAGAAGCAATAGCGGGCCACAGATGAATACGCAGTATTTT. This encodes CVRSNSGPQMNTQYF.

V usage is TRBV11-2 and J usage is TRBJ2-3; TRBD2 aligns across 15 bases. The J segment lost 3 bases and the V segment lost 6 bases, leaving 1 base of the junction unmatched. Germline V CDR1 and CDR2: SGHAT, FQNNGV. The CDR3 length is 15 residues. CDR3 sequence: CASRGLAGGTDTQYF. As DNA, the CDR3 is TGTGCCAGCAGGGGACTAGCGGGGGGAACAGATACGCAGTATTTT.

The CDR3 here is CASSLGQYNTEAFF. Written as DNA, the CDR3 is TGTGCCAGCAGCTTGGGACAGTACAACACTGAAGCTTTCTTT. The chain has TRBV5-6 and TRBJ1-1; the D gene is possibly TRBD1 (5 bases). Germline V gene lookup returns CDR1 SGHDT and CDR2 YYEEEE. The CDR3 runs to 14 residues. Trimming left V 0 bases short and J 2 bases short, with 8 bases between.

The chain uses TRBV18 and TRBJ1-3; no reliable D call. V lost 3 bases and J 3 bases, leaving 12 bases between the germline ends. Germline values: CDR1 KGHSH, CDR2 LQKENI. The CDR3 runs to 15 residues. In DNA form, the CDR3 reads TGTGCCAGCTCACCGCCAATGGGAGATGGAAACACCATATATTTT. It yields the protein CASSPPMGDGNTIYF.

In this sample, this clone turned up once. V and J are TRBV30 and TRBJ1-4; D gene ambiguous. This CDR3 has 13 amino acids. The ends were cut back, 7 bases at V and 10 bases at J, with 19 bases in the middle. Germline CDR1 and CDR2: GTSNPN and SVGIG (reference sequence). The CDR3 sequence: CALELRVAGKLFF. In nucleotides, the CDR3 is TGTGCCTTAGAATTGAGGGTCGCCGGAAAACTGTTTTTT.

CDR3 in DNA: TGTGCCAGCAGCTTAGTAAAAGGGGCTTCAGATACGCAGTATTTT. Amino acid sequence: CASSLVKGASDTQYF. This chain uses TRBV7-9 with TRBJ2-3; tentative D call: TRBD1 (5 bases). V was shortened by 1 base and J by 4 bases, with 12 bases between the two germline ends. Germline loops: CDR1 SEHNR, CDR2 FQNEAQ (reference sequence). The length of the CDR3 is 15 residues.